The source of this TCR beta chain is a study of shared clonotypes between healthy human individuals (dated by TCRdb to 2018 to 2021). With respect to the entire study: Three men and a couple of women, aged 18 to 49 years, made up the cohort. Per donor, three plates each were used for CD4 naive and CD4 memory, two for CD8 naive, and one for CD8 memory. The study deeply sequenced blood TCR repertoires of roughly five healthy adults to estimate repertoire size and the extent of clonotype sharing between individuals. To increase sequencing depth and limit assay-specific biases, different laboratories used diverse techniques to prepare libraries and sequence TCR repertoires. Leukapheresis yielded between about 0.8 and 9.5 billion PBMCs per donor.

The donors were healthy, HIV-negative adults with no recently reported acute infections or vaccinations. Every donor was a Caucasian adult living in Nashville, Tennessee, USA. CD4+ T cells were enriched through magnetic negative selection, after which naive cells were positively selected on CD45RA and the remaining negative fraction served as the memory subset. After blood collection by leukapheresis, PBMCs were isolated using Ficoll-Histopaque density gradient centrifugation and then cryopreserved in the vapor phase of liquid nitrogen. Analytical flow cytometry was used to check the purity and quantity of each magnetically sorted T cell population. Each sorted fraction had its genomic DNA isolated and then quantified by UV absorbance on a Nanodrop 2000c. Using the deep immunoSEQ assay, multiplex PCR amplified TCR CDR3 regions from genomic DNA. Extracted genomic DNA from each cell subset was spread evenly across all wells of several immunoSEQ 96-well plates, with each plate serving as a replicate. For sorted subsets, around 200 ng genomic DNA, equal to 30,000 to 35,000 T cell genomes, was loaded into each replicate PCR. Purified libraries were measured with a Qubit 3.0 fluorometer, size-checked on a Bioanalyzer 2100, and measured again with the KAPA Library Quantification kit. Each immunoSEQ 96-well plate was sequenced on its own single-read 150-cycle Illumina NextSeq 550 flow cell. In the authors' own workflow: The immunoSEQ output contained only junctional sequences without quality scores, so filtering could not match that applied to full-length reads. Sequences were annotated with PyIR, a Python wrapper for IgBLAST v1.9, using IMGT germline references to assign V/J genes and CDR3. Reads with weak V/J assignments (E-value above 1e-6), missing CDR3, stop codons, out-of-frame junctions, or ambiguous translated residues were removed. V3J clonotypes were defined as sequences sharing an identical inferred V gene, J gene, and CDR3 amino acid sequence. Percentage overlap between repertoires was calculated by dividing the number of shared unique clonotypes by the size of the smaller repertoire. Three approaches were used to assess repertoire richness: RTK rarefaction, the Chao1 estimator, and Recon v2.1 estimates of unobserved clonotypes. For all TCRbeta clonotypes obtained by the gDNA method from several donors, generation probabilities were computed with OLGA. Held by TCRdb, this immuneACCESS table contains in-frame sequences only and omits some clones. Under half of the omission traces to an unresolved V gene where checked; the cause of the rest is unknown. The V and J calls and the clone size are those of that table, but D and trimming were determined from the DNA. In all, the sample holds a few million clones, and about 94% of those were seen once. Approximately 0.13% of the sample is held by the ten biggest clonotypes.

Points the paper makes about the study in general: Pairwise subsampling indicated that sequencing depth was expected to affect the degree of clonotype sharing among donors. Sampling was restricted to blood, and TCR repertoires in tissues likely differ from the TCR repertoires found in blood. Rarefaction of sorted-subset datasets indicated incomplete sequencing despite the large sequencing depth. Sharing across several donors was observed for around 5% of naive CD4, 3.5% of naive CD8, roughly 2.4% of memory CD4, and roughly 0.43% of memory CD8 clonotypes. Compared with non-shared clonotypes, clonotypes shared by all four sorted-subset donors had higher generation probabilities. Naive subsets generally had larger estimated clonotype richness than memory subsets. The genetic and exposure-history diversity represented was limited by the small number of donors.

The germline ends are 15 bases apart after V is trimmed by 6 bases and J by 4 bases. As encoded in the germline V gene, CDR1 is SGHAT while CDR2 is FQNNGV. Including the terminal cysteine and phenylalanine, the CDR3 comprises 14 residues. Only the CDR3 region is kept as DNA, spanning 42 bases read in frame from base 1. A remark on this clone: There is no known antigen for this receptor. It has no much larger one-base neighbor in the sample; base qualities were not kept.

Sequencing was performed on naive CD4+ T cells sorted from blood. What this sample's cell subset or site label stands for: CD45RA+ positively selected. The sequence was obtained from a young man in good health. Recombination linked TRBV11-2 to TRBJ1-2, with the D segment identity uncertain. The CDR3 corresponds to CASSPDPPIYGYTF. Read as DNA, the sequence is TGTGCCAGCAGTCCAGACCCGCCCATCTATGGCTACACCTTC. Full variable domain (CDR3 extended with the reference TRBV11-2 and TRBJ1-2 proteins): EAGVAQSPRYKIIEKRQSVAFWCNPISGHATLYWYQQILGQGPKLLIQFQNNGVVDDSQLPKDRFSAERLKGVDSTLKIQPAKLEDSAVYLCASSPDPPIYGYTFGSGTRLTVV.